This TCR beta chain stems from a study of cytomegalovirus exposure and HLA in healthy donors. PCR amplification relied on 60 Vbeta primers (plus 13 Jbeta primers). Method: immunoSEQ multiplex PCR; TCRdb's copy keeps in-frame clones and lacks some. The sample has about 130,000 clones; just under 75% are singletons. Regarding donors, all were healthy bone marrow donors. The sequenced sample consisted of PBMCs. This TCR derives from a man in his 60s in good health and CMV-seropositive.

DNA for the CDR3: TGTGCCAGCAGTGTCCGGACAGGGGGCACAGATACGCAGTATTTT. This gives the protein CASSVRTGGTDTQYF. J is TRBJ2-3 and V is TRBV2, with 9 nucleotides matching TRBD1. The CDR3 contains 15 residues. Germline assignment: CDR1 SNHLY and CDR2 FYNNEI. J was trimmed by 1 base and V by 4 bases; bases with no gene match: 3. Filled out from reference TRBV2 and TRBJ2-3, the complete variable domain reads EPEVTQTPSHQVTQMGQEVILRCVPISNHLYFYWYRQILGQKVEFLVSFYNNEISEKSEIFDDQFSVERPDGSNFTLKIRSTKLEDSAMYFCASSVRTGGTDTQYFGPGTRLTVL.